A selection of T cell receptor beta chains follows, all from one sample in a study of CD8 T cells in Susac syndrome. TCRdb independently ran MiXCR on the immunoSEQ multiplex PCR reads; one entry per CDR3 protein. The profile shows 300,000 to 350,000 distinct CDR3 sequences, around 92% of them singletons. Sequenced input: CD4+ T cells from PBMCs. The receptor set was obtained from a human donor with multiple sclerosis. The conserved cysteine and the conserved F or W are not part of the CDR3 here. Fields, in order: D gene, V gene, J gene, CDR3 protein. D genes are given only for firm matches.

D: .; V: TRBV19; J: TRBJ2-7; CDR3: ASSSRTNTYEQY
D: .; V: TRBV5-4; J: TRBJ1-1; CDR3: ASSLVEGRGAEAF
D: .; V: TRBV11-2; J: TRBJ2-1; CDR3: ASSFRGVYNEQF
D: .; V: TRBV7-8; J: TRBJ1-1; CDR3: ASRLAGDGLNTEAF
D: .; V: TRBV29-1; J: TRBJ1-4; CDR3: SVDSGWGNEKLF
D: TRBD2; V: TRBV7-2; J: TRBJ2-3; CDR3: ASSSPPTSGRVSTDTQY
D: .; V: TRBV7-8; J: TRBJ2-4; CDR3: ASSSRPSPTLAKNIQY
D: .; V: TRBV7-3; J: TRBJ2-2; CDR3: ASSSVDSNTGELF
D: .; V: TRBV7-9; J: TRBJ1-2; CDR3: ASSLEGKRVRYGYT
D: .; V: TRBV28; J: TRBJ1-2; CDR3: ASRPSLEVYGYT
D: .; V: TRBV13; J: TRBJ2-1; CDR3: ASSLFSGTFYNEQF
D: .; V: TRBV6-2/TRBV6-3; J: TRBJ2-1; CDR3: ASSFPGSSYNEQF
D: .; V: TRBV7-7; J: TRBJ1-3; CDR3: ASSLSTDNGNTIY
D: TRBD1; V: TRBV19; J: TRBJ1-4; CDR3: ASSPGQTATNEKLF
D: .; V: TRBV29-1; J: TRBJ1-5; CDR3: SVAAGGEPQH
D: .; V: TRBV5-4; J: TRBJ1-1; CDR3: ASSLAMGGTEAF
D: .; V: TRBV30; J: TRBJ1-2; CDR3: AWSIGGGYT
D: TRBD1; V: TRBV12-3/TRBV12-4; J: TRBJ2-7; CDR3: ASSLGTGGHEQY
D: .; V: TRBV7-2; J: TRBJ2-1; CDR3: ASSLPGRKARF
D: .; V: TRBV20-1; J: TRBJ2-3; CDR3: SARYGSGTDTQY
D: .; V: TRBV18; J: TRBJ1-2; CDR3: ASSPSGDYYGYT
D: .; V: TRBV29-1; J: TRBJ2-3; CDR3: SVGVVRADTQY
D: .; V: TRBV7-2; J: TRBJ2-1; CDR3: ASSLGYSSYNEQF
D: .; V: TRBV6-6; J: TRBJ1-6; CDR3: ASSYSTGPNSPLH
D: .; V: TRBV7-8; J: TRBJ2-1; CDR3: ASSSPGGGAWNEQF
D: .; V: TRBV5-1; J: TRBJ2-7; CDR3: ASAPSTNPLLYEQY
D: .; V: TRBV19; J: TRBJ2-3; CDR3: ASLAGTDTQY
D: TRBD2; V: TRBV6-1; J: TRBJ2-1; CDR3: ASSPTRRSGRANNEQF
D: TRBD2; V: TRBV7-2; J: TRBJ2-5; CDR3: ASSLAGLARSQETQY
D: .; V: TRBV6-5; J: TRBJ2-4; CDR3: ASSYSRSRAAKNIQY
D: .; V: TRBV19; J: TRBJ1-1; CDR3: ASSISAATNTEAF
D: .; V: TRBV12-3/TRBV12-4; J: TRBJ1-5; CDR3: ASKRSTTGQPQH
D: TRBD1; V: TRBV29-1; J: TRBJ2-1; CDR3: SVRDRDPSNEQF
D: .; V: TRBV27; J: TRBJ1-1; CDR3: ASSLWSQGMSTEAF
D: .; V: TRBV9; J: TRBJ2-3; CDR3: ASSVAGSTDTQY
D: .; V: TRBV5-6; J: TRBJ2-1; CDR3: ASSLIGSGYNEQF
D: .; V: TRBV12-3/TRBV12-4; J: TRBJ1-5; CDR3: ASSLGNAQH
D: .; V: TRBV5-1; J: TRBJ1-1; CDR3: ASSLRRGLNTEAF
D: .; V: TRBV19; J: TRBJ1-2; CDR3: ASSPNSAPNYGYT
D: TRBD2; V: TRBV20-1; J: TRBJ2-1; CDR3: SAGTTGLAGGGSYNEQF
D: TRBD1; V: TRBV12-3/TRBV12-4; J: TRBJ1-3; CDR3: ASTPGQGTAGNTIY
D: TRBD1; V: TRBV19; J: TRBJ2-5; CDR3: ASSRLQGNQETQY